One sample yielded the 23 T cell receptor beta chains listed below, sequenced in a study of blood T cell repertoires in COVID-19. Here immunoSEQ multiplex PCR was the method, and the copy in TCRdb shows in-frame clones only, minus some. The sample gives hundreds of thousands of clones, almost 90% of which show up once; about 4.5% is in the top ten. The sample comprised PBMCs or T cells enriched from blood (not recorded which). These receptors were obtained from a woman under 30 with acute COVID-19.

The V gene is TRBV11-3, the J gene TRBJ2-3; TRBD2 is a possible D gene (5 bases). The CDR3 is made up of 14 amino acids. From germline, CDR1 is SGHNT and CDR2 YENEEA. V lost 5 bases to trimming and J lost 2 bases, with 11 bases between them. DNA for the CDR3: TGTGCCAGCAGCCATGCCGGGGACACAGATACGCAGTATTTT. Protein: CASSHAGDTDTQYF.

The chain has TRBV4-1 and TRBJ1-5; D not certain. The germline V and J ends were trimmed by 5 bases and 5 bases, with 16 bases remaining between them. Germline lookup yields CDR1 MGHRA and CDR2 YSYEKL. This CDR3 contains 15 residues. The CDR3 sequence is CASSEEGTVDQPQHF. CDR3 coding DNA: TGCGCCAGCAGCGAGGAGGGCACGGTAGATCAGCCCCAGCATTTT.

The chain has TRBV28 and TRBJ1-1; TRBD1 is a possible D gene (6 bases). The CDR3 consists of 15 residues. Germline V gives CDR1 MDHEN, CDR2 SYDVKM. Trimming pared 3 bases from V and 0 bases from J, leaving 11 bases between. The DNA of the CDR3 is TGTGCCAGCAGTTTTAGGGGACACCTGAACACTGAAGCTTTCTTT. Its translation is CASSFRGHLNTEAFF. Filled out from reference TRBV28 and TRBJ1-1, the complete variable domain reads DVKVTQSSRYLVKRTGEKVFLECVQDMDHENMFWYRQDPGLGLRLIYFSYDVKMKEKGDIPEGYSVSREKKERFSLILESASTNQTSMYLCASSFRGHLNTEAFFGQGTRLTVV.

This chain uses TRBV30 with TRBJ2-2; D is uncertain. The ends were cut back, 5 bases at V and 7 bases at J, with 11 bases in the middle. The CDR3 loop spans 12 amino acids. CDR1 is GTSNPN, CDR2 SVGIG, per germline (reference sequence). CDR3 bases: TGTGCCTGGTCTAAGATGTACGGGGAGCTGTTTTTT. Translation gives CAWSKMYGELFF. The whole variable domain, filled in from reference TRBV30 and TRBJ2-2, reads SQTIHQWPATLVQPVGSPLSLECTVEGTSNPNLYWYRQAAGRGLQLLFYSVGIGQISSEVPQNLSASRPQDRQFILSSKKLLLSDSGFYLCAWSKMYGELFFGEGSRLTVL.

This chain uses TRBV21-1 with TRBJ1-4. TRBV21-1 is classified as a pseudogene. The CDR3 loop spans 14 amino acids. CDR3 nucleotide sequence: TGTGCCAGCAGCAAACGGCGCGGGGGGGAAAAACTGTTTTTT. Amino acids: CASSKRRGGEKLFF.

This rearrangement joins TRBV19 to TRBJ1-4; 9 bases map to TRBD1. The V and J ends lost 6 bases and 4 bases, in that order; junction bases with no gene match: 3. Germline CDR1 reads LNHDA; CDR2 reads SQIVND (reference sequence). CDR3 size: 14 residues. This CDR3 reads CASRGQGFNEKLFF. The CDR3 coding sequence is TGTGCCAGTAGGGGACAGGGATTTAATGAAAAACTGTTTTTT.

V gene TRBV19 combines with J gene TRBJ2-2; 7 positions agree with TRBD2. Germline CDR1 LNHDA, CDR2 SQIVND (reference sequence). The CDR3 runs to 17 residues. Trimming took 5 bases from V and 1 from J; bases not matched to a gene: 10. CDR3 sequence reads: CASSPVGRDVNTGELFF. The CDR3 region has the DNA TGTGCCAGTAGTCCTGTAGGGAGGGACGTGAACACCGGGGAGCTGTTTTTT.

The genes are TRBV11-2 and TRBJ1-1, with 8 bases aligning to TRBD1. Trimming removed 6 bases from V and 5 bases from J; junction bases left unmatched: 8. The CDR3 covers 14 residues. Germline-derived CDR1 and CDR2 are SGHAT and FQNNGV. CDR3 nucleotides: TGTGCCAGCAGTTATGGACAGGGTGGGACTGAAGCTTTCTTT. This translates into CASSYGQGGTEAFF.

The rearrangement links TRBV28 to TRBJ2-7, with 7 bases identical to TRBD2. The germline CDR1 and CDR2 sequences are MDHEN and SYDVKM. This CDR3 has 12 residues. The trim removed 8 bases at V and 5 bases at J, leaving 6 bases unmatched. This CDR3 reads CASASGIHEQYF. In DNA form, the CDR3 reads TGTGCCAGCGCGAGCGGGATCCACGAGCAGTACTTC.

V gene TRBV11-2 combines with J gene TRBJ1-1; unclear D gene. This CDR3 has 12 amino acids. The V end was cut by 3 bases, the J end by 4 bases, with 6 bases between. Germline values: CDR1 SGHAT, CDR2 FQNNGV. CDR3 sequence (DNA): TGTGCCAGCAGCTTCGAGGGCACTGAAGCTTTCTTT. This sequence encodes CASSFEGTEAFF.

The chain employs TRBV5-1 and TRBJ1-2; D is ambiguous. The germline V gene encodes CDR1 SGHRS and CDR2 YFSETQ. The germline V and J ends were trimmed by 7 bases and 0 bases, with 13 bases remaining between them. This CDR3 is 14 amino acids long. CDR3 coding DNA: TGCGCCAGCGGAAGAGGCGATACTAACTATGGCTACACCTTC. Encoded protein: CASGRGDTNYGYTF.

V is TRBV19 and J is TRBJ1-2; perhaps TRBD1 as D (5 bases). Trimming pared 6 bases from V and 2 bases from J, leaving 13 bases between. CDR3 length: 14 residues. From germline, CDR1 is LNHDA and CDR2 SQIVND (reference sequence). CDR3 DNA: TGTGCCAGTAGCAAAGGGAGGGGAAACTATGGCTACACCTTC. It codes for CASSKGRGNYGYTF.

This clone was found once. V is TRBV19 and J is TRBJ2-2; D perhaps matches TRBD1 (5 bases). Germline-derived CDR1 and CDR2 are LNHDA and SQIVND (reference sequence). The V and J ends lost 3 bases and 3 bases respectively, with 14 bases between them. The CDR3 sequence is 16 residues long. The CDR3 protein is CASSIVPGMDTGELFF. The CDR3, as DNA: TGTGCCAGTAGTATTGTACCAGGGATGGACACCGGGGAGCTGTTTTTT.

In DNA form, the CDR3 reads TGTGCCAGCAGTGGGCTACAGGGGACGGTTCTCGAGCAGTACTTC. It is translated as CASSGLQGTVLEQYF. The chain joins TRBV2 to TRBJ2-7; 7 bases align to TRBD1. Germline lookup yields CDR1 SNHLY and CDR2 FYNNEI. Trimming removed 4 bases from V and 6 bases from J; junction bases left unmatched: 12. This CDR3 has 15 amino acids.

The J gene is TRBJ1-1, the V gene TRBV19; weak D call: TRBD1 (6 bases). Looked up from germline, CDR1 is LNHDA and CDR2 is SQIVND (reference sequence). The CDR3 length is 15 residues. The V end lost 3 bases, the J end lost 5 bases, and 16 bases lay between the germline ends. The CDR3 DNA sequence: TGTGCCAGTAGTATGGGCCTAGGGGGACGGACTGAAGCTTTCTTT. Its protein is CASSMGLGGRTEAFF.

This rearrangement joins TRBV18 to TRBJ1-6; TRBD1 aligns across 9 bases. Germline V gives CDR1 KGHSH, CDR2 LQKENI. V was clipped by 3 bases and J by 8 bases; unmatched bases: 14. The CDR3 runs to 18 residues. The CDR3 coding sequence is TGTGCCAGCTCACCCCGGACAGGGGCTTCGGGATTTCATTCACCCCTCCACTTT. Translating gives CASSPRTGASGFHSPLHF.

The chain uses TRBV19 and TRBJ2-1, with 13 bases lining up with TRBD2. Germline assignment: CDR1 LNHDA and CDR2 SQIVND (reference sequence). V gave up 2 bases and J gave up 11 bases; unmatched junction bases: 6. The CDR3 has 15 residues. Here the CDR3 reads CASSISTSGGQQQFF. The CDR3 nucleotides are TGTGCCAGTAGTATATCGACTAGCGGGGGGCAGCAGCAGTTCTTC.

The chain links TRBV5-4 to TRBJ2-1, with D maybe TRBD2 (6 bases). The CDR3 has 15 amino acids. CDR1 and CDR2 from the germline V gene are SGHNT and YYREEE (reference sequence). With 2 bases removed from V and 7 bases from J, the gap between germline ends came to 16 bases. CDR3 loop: CASSFPTGSSNEQFF. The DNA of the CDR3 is TGTGCCAGCAGCTTCCCTACCGGGAGTTCGAATGAGCAGTTCTTC.

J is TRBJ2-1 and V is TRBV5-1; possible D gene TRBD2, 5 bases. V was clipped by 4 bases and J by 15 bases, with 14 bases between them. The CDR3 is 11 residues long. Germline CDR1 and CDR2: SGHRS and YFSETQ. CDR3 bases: TGCGCCAGCAGCCTCGGACTTCGCAGGTTCTTC. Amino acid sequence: CASSLGLRRFF.

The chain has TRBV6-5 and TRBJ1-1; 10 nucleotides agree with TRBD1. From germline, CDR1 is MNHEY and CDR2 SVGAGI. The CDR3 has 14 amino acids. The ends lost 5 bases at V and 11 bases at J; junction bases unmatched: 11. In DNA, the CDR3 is TGTGCCAGCAGTCTCCCCCGACAGGGGGCGCGGGCTTTCTTT. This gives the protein CASSLPRQGARAFF.

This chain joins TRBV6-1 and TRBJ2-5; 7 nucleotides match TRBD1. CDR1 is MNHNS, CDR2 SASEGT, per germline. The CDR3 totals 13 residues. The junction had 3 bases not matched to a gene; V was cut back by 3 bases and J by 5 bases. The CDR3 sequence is CASSEDRLETQYF. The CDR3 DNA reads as TGTGCCAGCAGTGAGGACAGGTTGGAGACCCAGTACTTC.

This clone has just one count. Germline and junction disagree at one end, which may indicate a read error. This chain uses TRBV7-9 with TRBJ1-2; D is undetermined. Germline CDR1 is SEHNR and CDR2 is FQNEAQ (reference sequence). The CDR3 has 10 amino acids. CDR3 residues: CASSPLGDPF. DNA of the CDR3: TGTGCCAGCAGCCCTCTGGGCGACCCCTTC.

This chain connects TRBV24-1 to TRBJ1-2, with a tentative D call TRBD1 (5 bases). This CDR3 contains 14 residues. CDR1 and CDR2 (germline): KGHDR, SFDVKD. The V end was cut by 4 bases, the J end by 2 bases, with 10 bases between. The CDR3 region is CATSDFDSNYGYTF. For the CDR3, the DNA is TGTGCCACCAGTGACTTTGACAGCAACTATGGCTACACCTTC.